The following is a TCR beta chain sequence with its context. No antigen is known for it. These data belong to a study of chemoradiotherapy in HPV16-positive cancers. Looking at the study overall: Two HPV16-positive patients' cells yielded candidate HPV-specific clones and common motifs. Whole-study results and caveats: During treatment, candidate HPV-specific clones and E7-related motifs expanded in tumor. The functional HPV-specific definition rests on just a couple of HPV16-positive patients.

Repertoires were sampled repeatedly during chemoradiotherapy. The CDR3 has 12 residues. Germline CDR1 LNHDA, CDR2 SQIVND (reference sequence). V was pared by 2 bases and J by 14 bases, with 7 bases of the junction left unmatched. Some clones are missing from TCRdb's copy, which holds only in-frame ones; the method was immunoSEQ multiplex PCR. The sample includes 5,000 or so clones, 75% to 85% of them seen just once. The gene calls are TRBV19 and TRBJ2-3, with 7 bases fitting TRBD2. The TCR sequence derives from a human donor with HPV-associated anogenital cancer. This specimen was acquired from a patient who underwent chemoradiotherapy. CDR3 coding DNA: TGTGCCAGTAGTATACGAGCGGGAATGTGGTATTTT. This sequence encodes CASSIRAGMWYF.